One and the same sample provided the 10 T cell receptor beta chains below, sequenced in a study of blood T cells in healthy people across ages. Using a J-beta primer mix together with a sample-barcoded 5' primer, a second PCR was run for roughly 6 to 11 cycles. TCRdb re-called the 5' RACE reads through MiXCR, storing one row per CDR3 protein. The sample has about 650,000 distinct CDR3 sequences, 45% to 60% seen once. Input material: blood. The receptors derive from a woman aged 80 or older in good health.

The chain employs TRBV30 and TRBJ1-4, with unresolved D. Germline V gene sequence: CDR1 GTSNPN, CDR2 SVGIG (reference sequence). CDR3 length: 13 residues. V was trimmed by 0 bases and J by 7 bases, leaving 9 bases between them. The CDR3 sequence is CAWSVPGAEKLFF. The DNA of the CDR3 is TGTGCCTGGAGTGTACCCGGTGCTGAAAAACTGTTTTTT.

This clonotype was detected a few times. This CDR3 reads CASSLTFSRDNEQFF. CDR3 in DNA: TGTGCCAGCAGCTTAACGTTTAGTCGCGACAATGAGCAGTTCTTC. V is TRBV7-3 and J is TRBJ2-1; D call uncertain. From germline, CDR1 is SGHTA and CDR2 FQGTGA. V was trimmed by 0 bases and J by 5 bases, leaving 11 bases between them. The CDR3 has 15 amino acids.

CDR3 amino acids: CSVERDRGPQETQYF. CDR3 DNA sequence: TGCAGCGTTGAACGGGACAGGGGACCCCAAGAGACCCAGTACTTC. V usage is TRBV29-1 and J usage is TRBJ2-5; 10 bases are shared with TRBD1. Germline V gene data show CDR1 as SQVTM and CDR2 as ANQGSEA. This CDR3 is 15 amino acids long. J gave up 1 base and V 2 bases, and 4 bases lay outside the gene matches.

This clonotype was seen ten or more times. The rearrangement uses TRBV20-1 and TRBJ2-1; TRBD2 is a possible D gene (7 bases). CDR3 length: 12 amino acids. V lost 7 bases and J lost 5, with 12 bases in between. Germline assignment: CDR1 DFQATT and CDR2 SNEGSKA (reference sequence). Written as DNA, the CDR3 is TGCAGTGTGGGGGGGCCAAACAATGAGCAGTTCTTC. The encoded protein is CSVGGPNNEQFF.

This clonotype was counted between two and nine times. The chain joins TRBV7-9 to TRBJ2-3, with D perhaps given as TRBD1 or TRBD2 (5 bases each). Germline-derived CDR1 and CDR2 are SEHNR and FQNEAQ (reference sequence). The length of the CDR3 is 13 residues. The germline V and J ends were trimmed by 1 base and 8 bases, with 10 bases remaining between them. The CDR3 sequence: CASSLDGDGTQYF. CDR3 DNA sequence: TGTGCCAGCAGCTTAGACGGGGACGGTACGCAGTATTTT.

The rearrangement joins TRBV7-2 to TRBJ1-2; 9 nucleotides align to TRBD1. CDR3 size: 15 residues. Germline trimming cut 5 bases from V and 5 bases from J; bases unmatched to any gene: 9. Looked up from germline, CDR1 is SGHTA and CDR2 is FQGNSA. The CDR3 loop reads CASSAGQGSLYGYTF. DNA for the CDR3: TGTGCCAGCAGCGCGGGACAGGGAAGTTTATATGGCTACACCTTC.

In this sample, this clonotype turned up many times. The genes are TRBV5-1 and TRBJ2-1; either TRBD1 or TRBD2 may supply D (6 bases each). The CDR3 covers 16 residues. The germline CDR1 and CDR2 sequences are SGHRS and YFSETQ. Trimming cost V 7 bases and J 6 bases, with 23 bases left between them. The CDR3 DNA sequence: TGCGCCAGCCTTCCGGGGGCACGAGGGCTATTCAATGAGCAGTTCTTC. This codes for CASLPGARGLFNEQFF.

The CDR3 protein is CASSAGDPYEQYF. CDR3 bases: TGCGCCAGCAGCGCTGGGGACCCCTACGAGCAGTACTTC. The chain carries TRBV5-1 and TRBJ2-7; either TRBD1 or TRBD2 may fit D (5 bases each). Germline CDR1 is SGHRS and CDR2 is YFSETQ. This CDR3 spans 13 amino acids. The V and J ends lost 4 bases and 2 bases respectively, with 10 bases between them.

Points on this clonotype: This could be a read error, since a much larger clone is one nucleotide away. This CDR3 is CASSYDGFLNTEAFF. The CDR3 DNA is TGTGCCAGCAGTTACGACGGGTTTTTGAACACTGAAGCTTTCTTT. The rearrangement uses TRBV6-5 and TRBJ1-1, with D unresolved. V was shortened by 2 bases and J by 0 bases, with 10 bases between the two germline ends. This CDR3 comprises 15 residues. Germline assignment: CDR1 MNHEY and CDR2 SVGAGI.

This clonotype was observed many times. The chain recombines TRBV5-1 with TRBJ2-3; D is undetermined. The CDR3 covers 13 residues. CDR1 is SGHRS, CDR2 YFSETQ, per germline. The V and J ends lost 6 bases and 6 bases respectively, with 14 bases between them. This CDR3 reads CASTTSLTDTQYF. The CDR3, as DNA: TGCGCCAGCACCACCTCGTTGACGGATACGCAGTATTTT.